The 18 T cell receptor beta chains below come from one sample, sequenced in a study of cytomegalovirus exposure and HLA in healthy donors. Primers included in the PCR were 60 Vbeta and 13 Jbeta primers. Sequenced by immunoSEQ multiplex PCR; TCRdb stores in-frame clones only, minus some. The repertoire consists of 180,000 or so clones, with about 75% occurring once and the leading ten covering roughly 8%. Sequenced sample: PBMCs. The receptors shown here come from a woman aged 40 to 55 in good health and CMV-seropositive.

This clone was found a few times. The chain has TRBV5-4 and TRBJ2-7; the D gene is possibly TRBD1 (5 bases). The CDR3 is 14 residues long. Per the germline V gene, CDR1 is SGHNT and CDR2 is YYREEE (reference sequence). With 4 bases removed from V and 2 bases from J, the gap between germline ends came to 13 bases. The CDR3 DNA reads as TGTGCCAGCAGCGTGGACACGTTAACCTACGAGCAGTACTTC. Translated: CASSVDTLTYEQYF.

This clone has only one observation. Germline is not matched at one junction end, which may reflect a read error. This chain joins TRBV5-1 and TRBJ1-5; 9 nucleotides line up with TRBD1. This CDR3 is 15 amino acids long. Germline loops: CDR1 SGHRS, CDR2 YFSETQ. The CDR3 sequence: CASSLRTGANQLQHF. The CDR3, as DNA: TGCGCCAGCAGCCTCCGGACAGGGGCGAATCAGCTCCAGCATTTT.

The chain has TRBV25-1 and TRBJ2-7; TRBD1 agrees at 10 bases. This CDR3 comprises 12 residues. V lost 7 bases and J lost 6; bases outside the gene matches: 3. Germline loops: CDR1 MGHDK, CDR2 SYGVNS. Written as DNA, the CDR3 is TGTGCCAGCACGGGACAGGGGTGCGAGCAGTACTTC. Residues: CASTGQGCEQYF.

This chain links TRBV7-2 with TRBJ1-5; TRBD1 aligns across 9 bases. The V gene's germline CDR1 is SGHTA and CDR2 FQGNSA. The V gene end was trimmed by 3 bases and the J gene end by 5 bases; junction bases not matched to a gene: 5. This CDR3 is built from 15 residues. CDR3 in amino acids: CASSFTGGSYQPQHF. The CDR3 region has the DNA TGTGCCAGCAGCTTTACAGGGGGCTCATATCAGCCCCAGCATTTT.

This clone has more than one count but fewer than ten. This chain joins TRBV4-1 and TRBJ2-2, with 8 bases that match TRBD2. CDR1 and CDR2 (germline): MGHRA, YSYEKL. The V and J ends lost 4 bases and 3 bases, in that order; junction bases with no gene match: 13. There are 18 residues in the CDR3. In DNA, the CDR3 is TGCGCCAGCAGCCCCTTCTACCGGTCAGCGGGAGACACCGGGGAGCTGTTTTTT. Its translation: CASSPFYRSAGDTGELFF.

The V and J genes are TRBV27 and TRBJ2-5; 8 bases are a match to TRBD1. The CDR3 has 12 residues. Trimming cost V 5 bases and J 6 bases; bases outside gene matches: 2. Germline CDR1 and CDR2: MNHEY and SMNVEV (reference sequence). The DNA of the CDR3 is TGTGCCAGCAGTAGCAGGGGGCAGACCCAGTACTTC. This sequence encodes CASSSRGQTQYF.

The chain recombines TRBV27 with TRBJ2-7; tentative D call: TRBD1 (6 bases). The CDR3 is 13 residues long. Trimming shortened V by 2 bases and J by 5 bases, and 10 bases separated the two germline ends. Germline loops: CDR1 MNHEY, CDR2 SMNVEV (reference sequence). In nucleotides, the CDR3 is TGTGCCAGCAGTTTAACAGGGTGGAACGAGCAGTACTTC. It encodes CASSLTGWNEQYF.

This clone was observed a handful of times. The CDR3 sequence is CASSFSTGNYNEQFF. The CDR3 nucleotides read TGTGCCAGCAGCTTTTCGACGGGAAACTACAATGAGCAGTTCTTC. The gene calls are TRBV5-5 and TRBJ2-1, with D maybe TRBD2 (5 bases). The CDR3 loop spans 15 amino acids. Trimming took 2 bases from V and 3 from J, leaving 12 bases between them. Germline V CDR1 and CDR2: SGHKS, YYEKEE (reference sequence).

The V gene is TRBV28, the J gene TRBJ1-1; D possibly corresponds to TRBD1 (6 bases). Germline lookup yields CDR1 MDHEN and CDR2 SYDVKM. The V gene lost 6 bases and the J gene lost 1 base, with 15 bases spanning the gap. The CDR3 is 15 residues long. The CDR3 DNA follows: TGTGCCAGCAGCCTAGGGGGAGGGGGGAACACTGAAGCTTTCTTT. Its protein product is CASSLGGGGNTEAFF.

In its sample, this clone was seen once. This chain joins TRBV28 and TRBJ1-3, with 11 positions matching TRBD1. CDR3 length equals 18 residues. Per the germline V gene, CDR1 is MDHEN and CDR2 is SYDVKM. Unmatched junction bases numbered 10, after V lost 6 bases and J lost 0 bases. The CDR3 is CASSSPSGTGGSGNTIYF. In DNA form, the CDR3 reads TGTGCCAGCAGCTCTCCCTCCGGGACAGGGGGCTCTGGAAACACCATATATTTT.

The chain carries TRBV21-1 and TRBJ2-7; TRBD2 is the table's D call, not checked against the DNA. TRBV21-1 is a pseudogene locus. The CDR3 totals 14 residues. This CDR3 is CASSNGGDIYEQYF. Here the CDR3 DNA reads TGTGCCAGCAGCAACGGGGGGGACATCTACGAGCAGTACTTC.

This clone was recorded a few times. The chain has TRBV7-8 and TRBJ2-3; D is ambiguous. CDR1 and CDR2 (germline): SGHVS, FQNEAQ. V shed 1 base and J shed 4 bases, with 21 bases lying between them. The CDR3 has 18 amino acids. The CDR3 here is CASSLGAGPETRADTQYF. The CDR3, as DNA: TGTGCCAGCAGCTTAGGGGCAGGTCCAGAGACAAGAGCAGATACGCAGTATTTT.

The CDR3 here is CASSIELSGANVLTF. The CDR3 DNA sequence: TGTGCCAGTAGTATTGAACTCTCTGGGGCCAACGTCCTGACTTTC. The chain couples TRBV19 to TRBJ2-6; D is unresolved. This CDR3 comprises 15 residues. Germline CDR1 and CDR2: LNHDA and SQIVND (reference sequence). V lost 3 bases to trimming and J lost 0 bases, with 6 bases between them.

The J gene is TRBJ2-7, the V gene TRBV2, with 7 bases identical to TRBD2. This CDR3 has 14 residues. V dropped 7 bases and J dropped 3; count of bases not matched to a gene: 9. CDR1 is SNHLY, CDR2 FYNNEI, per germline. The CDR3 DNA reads TGTGCCAGCATGACTGGCGGGAGTGTCTACGAGCAGTACTTC. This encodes CASMTGGSVYEQYF.

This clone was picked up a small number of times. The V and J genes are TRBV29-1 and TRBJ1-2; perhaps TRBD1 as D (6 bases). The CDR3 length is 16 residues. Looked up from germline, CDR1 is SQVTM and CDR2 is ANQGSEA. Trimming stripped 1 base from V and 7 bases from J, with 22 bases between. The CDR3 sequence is CSVEVQTGFLEGGYTF. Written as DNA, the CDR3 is TGCAGCGTTGAAGTCCAAACAGGGTTTCTCGAGGGTGGCTACACCTTC.

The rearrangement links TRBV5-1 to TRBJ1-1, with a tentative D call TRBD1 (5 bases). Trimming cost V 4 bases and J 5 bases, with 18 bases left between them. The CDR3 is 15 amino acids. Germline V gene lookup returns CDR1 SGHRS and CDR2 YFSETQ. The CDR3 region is CASSDFPGGGTEAFF. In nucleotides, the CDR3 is TGCGCCAGCAGCGACTTCCCGGGCGGGGGAACTGAAGCTTTCTTT.

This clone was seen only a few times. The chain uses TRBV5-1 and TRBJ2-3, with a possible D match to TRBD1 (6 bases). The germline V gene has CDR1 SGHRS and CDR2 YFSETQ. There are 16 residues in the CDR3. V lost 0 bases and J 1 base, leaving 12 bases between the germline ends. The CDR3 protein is CASSLGQAMGTDTQYF. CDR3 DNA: TGCGCCAGCAGCTTGGGACAGGCGATGGGCACAGATACGCAGTATTTT.

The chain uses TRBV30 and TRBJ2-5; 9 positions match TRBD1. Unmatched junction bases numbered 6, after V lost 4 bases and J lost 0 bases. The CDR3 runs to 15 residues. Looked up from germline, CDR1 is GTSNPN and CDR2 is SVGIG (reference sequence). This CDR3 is CAWNRRDRDQETQYF. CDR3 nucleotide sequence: TGTGCCTGGAATCGGCGGGACAGGGACCAAGAGACCCAGTACTTC.